This T cell receptor beta chain appears in the sequencing data of a study of T cell repertoires in cytomegalovirus infection. V gave up 7 bases and J gave up 4 bases; unmatched junction bases: 26. In germline, CDR1 is MNHEY, CDR2 SMNVEV (reference sequence). The CDR3 has 21 amino acids. At least ten counts were recorded for this clonotype. TCRdb re-called the reads with MiXCR, one entry per CDR3 protein. The table shows some 280,000 distinct CDR3 sequences, with approximately 15% occurring only once. Source material: PBMCs. This rearrangement joins TRBV27 to TRBJ2-1; 9 bases line up with TRBD2. The TCR was taken from a human donor in good health (CMV status not recorded). Some clones in this sample may be carry-over from other donors' samples. The CDR3 sequence is CASNSIPPGLAMRLEYNEQFF. The CDR3 DNA reads TGTGCCAGCAATTCCATACCTCCGGGACTAGCTATGCGTTTGGAGTACAATGAGCAGTTCTTC.